The T cell receptor (beta chain) under discussion was sequenced for a study of T-cell reconstitution after alpha-beta-depleted transplantation in children. It was with unique molecular identifiers that the TCRbeta library was prepared. MiXCR, run by TCRdb on the PCR reads, gives a single entry per CDR3 protein. The sample lists approximately 350,000 distinct CDR3 sequences; roughly 14% were seen once. Germline V gives CDR1 ENHRY, CDR2 SYGVKD. The CDR3 loop spans 14 amino acids. V was trimmed by 5 bases and J by 3 bases, leaving 14 bases between them. This clonotype was recorded a few times. This material consisted of PBMCs, taken from the stem cell graft. V gene TRBV10-3 combines with J gene TRBJ2-7; weak D call: TRBD2 (7 bases). The clonotype originates from a human donor who donated a stem cell graft to a child with Fanconi anemia. The CDR3 DNA reads as TGTGCCATCAGTTTCGGGGGGCCGGGCTACGAGCAGTACTTC. Its translation is CAISFGGPGYEQYF.